This T cell receptor (beta chain) was found in a study of blood T cell repertoires in COVID-19. TCRdb keeps only in-frame clones here, not all; method: immunoSEQ multiplex PCR. The table has more than 60,000 clones, 88% seen once. J lost 5 bases, V lost 3 bases, and 5 bases had no gene match. The CDR3 is 15 residues long. The germline CDR1 and CDR2 sequences are MNHNS and SASEGT. Sequencing was carried out using PBMCs or T cells enriched from blood (not recorded which). This chain links TRBV6-1 with TRBJ2-5; 11 nucleotides line up with TRBD1. The TCR comes from a middle-aged woman who had recovered from COVID-19. This CDR3 reads CASSEDRGRPETQYF. For the CDR3, the DNA is TGTGCCAGCAGTGAGGACAGGGGGCGCCCGGAGACCCAGTACTTC.